The 2 T cell receptor beta chains presented below share a single source sample, sequenced in a study of blood T cell repertoires in COVID-19 (dated by TCRdb to 2019 to 2021). The library was made by the immunoSEQ multiplex PCR assay. Drawn from immuneACCESS, this table holds only the in-frame rearrangements with V and J called that TCRdb kept. Clones are partly lost; checked studies trace under half to an unresolved V gene and leave the rest unexplained. A total of 150,000 or so clones appear in this sample, more than 85% of them only once. The leading ten clones occupy around 1.2% of the sample. The sequenced sample consisted of PBMCs or T cells enriched from blood (not recorded which). All receptors derive from a human donor with acute COVID-19. The donor label of this sample is uncertain.

The gene calls are TRBV19 and TRBJ2-3, with 8 nucleotides matching TRBD2. V lost 6 bases, J lost 1 base, and 21 bases stayed unmatched. Germline CDR1 LNHDA, CDR2 SQIVND (reference sequence). The length of the CDR3 is 20 residues. CDR3 region: CASSRSGYGGALEGTDTQYF. For the CDR3, the DNA is TGTGCCAGTAGCCGGTCAGGGTACGGGGGGGCCCTGGAGGGCACAGATACGCAGTATTTT.

The V and J genes are TRBV7-2 and TRBJ2-1; 9 bases fit TRBD1. The CDR3 extends over 13 amino acids. Germline trimming cut 5 bases from V and 10 bases from J; bases unmatched to any gene: 6. The germline V gene encodes CDR1 SGHTA and CDR2 FQGNSA. The CDR3 DNA sequence: TGTGCCAGCAGCCGACAGGGGGGCGGCGAGCAGTTCTTC. Protein product: CASSRQGGGEQFF.